These T cell receptor beta chains were read from a single sample in a study of response to subunit inactivated influenza vaccine. Via MiXCR, TCRdb re-called the RT-PCR reads, giving one row per CDR3 protein. Seen here are about 700,000 distinct CDR3 sequences, 13% to 15% observed once, and the top ten hold 6.5% to 8%. The sample here was PBMCs from blood, taken 14 days before vaccination. The source of these receptors is a man aged 45-60 years who received an inactivated influenza vaccine. CDR3s include the opening cysteine and the closing phenylalanine or tryptophan. The order of the fields is J gene, V gene, D gene, clone size, CDR3 protein, CDR3 DNA. A D gene is named only where the DNA matches it firmly. Clone size is given for some rows only: seen once, a few or many times, or a class if the clone is expanded.

>TRBJ1-1|TRBV5-1|-|many
CASSFDSANTEAFF
TGCGCCAGCAGCTTTGACAGTGCGAACACTGAAGCTTTCTTT
>TRBJ1-2|TRBV28|-|many
CASSFSQGRGWGGYTF
TGTGCCAGCAGTTTTTCCCAGGGACGAGGTTGGGGCGGCTACACCTTC
>TRBJ2-3|TRBV9|TRBD2|-
CASTQGAGERSDTQYF
TGTGCCAGCACCCAGGGAGCGGGAGAGAGGTCAGATACGCAGTATTTT
>TRBJ2-1|TRBV11-3|TRBD2|-
CASSLEGLAGGHNEQFF
TGTGCCAGCAGCTTGGAGGGACTAGCGGGAGGGCATAATGAGCAGTTCTTC
>TRBJ1-5|TRBV2|-|once
CASSEDSLNQPQHF
TGTGCCAGCAGTGAAGACTCCCTCAATCAGCCCCAGCATTTT
>TRBJ2-3|TRBV5-1|-|-
CASSLVGGLVTDTQYF
TGCGCCAGCAGCTTGGTTGGGGGTTTAGTCACAGATACGCAGTATTTT
>TRBJ2-3|TRBV9|-|-
CAAKSRQRALGTDTQYF
TGTGCCGCGAAAAGCAGACAGAGGGCCCTTGGCACAGATACGCAGTATTTT
>TRBJ2-7|TRBV4-2|-|-
CASSQRPGHEQYF
TGTGCCAGCAGCCAAAGGCCCGGCCACGAGCAGTACTTC
>TRBJ2-7|TRBV6-2/TRBV6-3|TRBD1|-
CASTYRTGSSYEQYF
TGTGCCAGCACCTACCGGACAGGGAGCTCCTACGAGCAGTACTTC
>TRBJ2-5|TRBV5-6|TRBD2|-
CASSPPGLGGQETQYF
TGTGCCAGCAGCCCTCCGGGACTAGGGGGCCAAGAGACCCAGTACTTC
>TRBJ2-7|TRBV5-1|TRBD1|few
CASSWGGDRGRLEQYF
TGCGCCAGCAGCTGGGGGGGAGACAGGGGGCGTCTCGAGCAGTACTTC
>TRBJ1-2|TRBV13|-|-
CASSRPGYGYTF
TGTGCCAGCAGTCGGCCAGGGTATGGCTACACCTTC
>TRBJ2-7|TRBV10-3|-|few
CAIQNARKSPEQYF
TGTGCCATTCAAAATGCACGGAAATCGCCCGAGCAGTACTTC
>TRBJ2-7|TRBV27|-|few
CASRPSAGHEQYF
TGTGCCAGCCGCCCCTCTGCCGGGCACGAGCAGTACTTC
>TRBJ2-5|TRBV4-1|-|few
CASSQVVALGTQYF
TGCGCCAGCAGCCAAGTCGTGGCCCTAGGTACCCAGTACTTC
>TRBJ2-7|TRBV5-1|-|-
CASSFSTYYEQYF
TGCGCCAGCAGCTTCAGTACCTATTACGAGCAGTACTTC
>TRBJ2-2|TRBV19|-|-
CASKKFQENTGELFF
TGTGCCAGTAAAAAATTTCAGGAAAACACCGGGGAGCTGTTTTTT
>TRBJ2-3|TRBV24-1|TRBD1|-
CATSDSRDRATDTQYF
TGTGCCACCAGTGATTCCCGGGACAGGGCCACAGATACGCAGTATTTT
>TRBJ2-1|TRBV27|TRBD2|-
CASSYAGDAYNEQFF
TGTGCCAGCAGTTATGCGGGAGACGCCTACAATGAGCAGTTCTTC
>TRBJ2-1|TRBV20-1|-|few
CSATPRGASYNEQFF
TGCAGTGCTACTCCTAGGGGCGCCTCCTACAATGAGCAGTTCTTC
>TRBJ2-1|TRBV4-3|TRBD2|-
CASSQDLGSSGGADGEQFF
TGCGCCAGCAGCCAGGATCTAGGGAGTAGCGGGGGGGCCGATGGTGAGCAGTTCTTC
>TRBJ2-7|TRBV4-3|TRBD2|-
CASSQDRGGRAFEQYF
TGCGCCAGCAGCCAAGATCGGGGCGGGAGGGCCTTCGAGCAGTACTTC
>TRBJ1-2|TRBV11-2|-|few
CASSPTGPGGYTF
TGTGCCAGCAGCCCAACAGGCCCGGGGGGCTACACCTTC
>TRBJ1-1|TRBV12-3/TRBV12-4|TRBD1|few
CASSFTGTGTEAFF
TGTGCCAGCAGTTTCACCGGGACAGGGACTGAAGCTTTCTTT
>TRBJ2-3|TRBV9|TRBD1|many
CASSVGGGEADTQYF
TGTGCCAGCAGCGTAGGAGGGGGCGAGGCAGATACGCAGTATTTT
>TRBJ2-5|TRBV4-1|TRBD2|-
CASSQDGRGLATQYF
TGCGCCAGCAGCCAAGATGGTCGGGGACTAGCGACCCAGTACTTC
>TRBJ1-2|TRBV5-4|TRBD1|few
CASSQGTGVDGYTF
TGTGCCAGCAGCCAAGGGACAGGGGTGGATGGCTACACCTTC
>TRBJ1-4|TRBV7-9|-|-
CASSSRTVATNEKLFF
TGTGCCAGCAGCTCCCGGACTGTCGCAACTAATGAAAAACTGTTTTTT
>TRBJ2-1|TRBV7-8|TRBD1|many
CASSYTGTGYGDEQFF
TGTGCCAGCAGCTACACCGGGACAGGGTATGGGGATGAGCAGTTCTTC
>TRBJ2-2|TRBV5-1|-|-
CASRNTAHAGELFF
TGCGCCAGCAGGAATACAGCGCATGCCGGGGAGCTGTTTTTT
>TRBJ2-1|TRBV29-1|TRBD1|many
CSVVIMFDRAYNEQFF
TGCAGCGTTGTAATAATGTTTGACAGGGCCTACAATGAGCAGTTCTTC
>TRBJ1-6|TRBV2|-|few
CASSDRSSYNSPLHF
TGTGCCAGCAGTGATAGGAGCTCCTATAATTCACCCCTCCACTTT
>TRBJ2-1|TRBV7-2|-|-
CASSPAPRFHEQFF
TGTGCCAGCAGCCCCGCACCCCGTTTCCATGAGCAGTTCTTC
>TRBJ2-1|TRBV6-2/TRBV6-3|TRBD2|-
CASSYSNGREGAFF
TGTGCCAGCAGTTACTCGAATGGGCGGGAGGGTGCGTTCTTC
>TRBJ1-2|TRBV4-2|-|few
CASSRIDPPDDGYTF
TGTGCCAGCAGCCGTATAGATCCCCCGGACGATGGCTACACCTTC
>TRBJ1-5|TRBV3-1|-|many
CASSQDRDQPQHF
TGTGCCAGCAGCCAAGATCGAGATCAGCCCCAGCATTTT
>TRBJ2-6|TRBV29-1|TRBD1|-
CSVPSGTAYSGANVLTF
TGCAGCGTACCATCCGGGACAGCCTACTCTGGGGCCAACGTCCTGACTTTC
>TRBJ2-1|TRBV7-2|TRBD2|-
CASSWGGRAGNEQFF
TGTGCCAGCAGCTGGGGGGGGAGAGCGGGCAATGAGCAGTTCTTC
>TRBJ2-7|TRBV15|-|many
CATRGTSYGEQYF
TGTGCCACCAGAGGGACGTCCTACGGGGAGCAGTACTTC
>TRBJ2-4|TRBV20-1|TRBD1|few
CSAREILTGGLGIQYF
TGCAGTGCTAGAGAAATTCTAACAGGGGGCTTGGGCATTCAGTACTTC
>TRBJ2-7|TRBV20-1|-|-
CSAREGAVTYEQYF
TGCAGTGCTAGAGAGGGGGCTGTCACCTACGAGCAGTACTTC
>TRBJ2-7|TRBV19|TRBD1|-
CASAPGTGPHEQYF
TGTGCCAGCGCTCCCGGGACAGGGCCCCACGAGCAGTACTTC
>TRBJ2-7|TRBV5-1|TRBD1|few
CASTLTGGREQYF
TGCGCCAGCACCCTGACAGGGGGCAGAGAGCAGTACTTC